This T cell receptor beta chain appears in the sequencing data of a study of radiation and T cells in renal cell carcinoma. Study observations and caveats: Without pretreatment biopsies, baseline tumor clonotype presence was undetermined. Top tumor clonotypes rose in blood 2 weeks post-radiation, then contracted.

Time point here: blood 4 weeks post-SBRT, at nephrectomy. Treatment given: 15 Gy SBRT to primary tumor, nephrectomy 4 weeks later. Nephrectomy followed 15 Gy stereotactic body radiation by 4 weeks. Repertoires were generated with immunoSEQ multiplex PCR, while TCRdb's copy carries only in-frame clones and drops some. The data show 130,000 to 150,000 clones, around nine tenths seen once. As regards this clone: The target antigen is unknown.

This TCR came from a woman between 45 and 65 years old with renal cell carcinoma. The sample consisted of blood, taken from a patient whose treatment included radiotherapy and nephrectomy.

CDR3 protein: CASRRAGSNEQFF. CDR3 sequence (DNA): TGTGCCAGCCGAAGGGCAGGCAGCAATGAGCAGTTCTTC. The chain combines TRBV7-2 with TRBJ2-1; the D is unclear. V lost 8 bases and J lost 6, with 14 bases in between. This CDR3 has 13 amino acids. Germline CDR1 is SGHTA and CDR2 is FQGNSA.